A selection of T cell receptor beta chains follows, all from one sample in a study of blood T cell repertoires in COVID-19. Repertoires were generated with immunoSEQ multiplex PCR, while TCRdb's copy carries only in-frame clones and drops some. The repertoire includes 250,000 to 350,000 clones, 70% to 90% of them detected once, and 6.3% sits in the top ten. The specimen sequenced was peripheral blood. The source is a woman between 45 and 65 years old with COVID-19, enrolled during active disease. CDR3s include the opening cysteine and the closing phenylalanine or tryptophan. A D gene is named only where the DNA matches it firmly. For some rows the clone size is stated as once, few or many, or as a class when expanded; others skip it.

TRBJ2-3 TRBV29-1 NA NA CSVEPPLLVANTDTQYF TGCAGCGTTGAACCTCCACTACTAGTTGCTAACACAGATACGCAGTATTTT
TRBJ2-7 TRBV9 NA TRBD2 CASSPRGTSGRSEQYF TGTGCCAGCAGCCCACGTGGGACTAGCGGGAGAAGCGAGCAGTACTTC
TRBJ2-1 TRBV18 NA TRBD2 CASSHRAGLVNEQFF TGTGCCAGCTCCCACCGAGCGGGATTGGTCAATGAGCAGTTCTTC
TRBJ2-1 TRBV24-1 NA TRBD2 CATSDLQLSGRENEQFF TGTGCCACCAGTGATTTGCAACTTAGCGGGAGGGAGAATGAGCAGTTCTTC
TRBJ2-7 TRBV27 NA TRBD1 CASSFRTGTYEQYF TGTGCCAGCAGTTTCCGGACAGGGACCTACGAGCAGTACTTC
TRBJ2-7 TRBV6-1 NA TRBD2 CASSETGGLARQYEQYF TGTGCCAGCAGTGAAACGGGGGGACTAGCGCGACAGTACGAGCAGTACTTC
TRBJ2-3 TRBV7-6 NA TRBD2 CASSRELAGGLGRTDTQYF TGTGCCAGCAGCCGCGAGCTAGCGGGAGGACTCGGTCGCACAGATACGCAGTATTTT
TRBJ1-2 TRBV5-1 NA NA CASRNVRIDDPNYGYTF TGCGCCAGCAGGAACGTGAGGATTGACGACCCTAACTATGGCTACACCTTC
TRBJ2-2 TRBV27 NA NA CASSPQGRELFF TGTGCCAGCAGTCCTCAGGGGCGGGAGCTGTTTTTT
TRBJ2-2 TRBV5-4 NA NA CASSFRTARELFF TGTGCCAGCAGCTTCAGGACTGCGAGGGAGCTGTTTTTT
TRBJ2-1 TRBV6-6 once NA CASTIPGEYNEQFF TGTGCCAGCACCATCCCGGGAGAATACAATGAGCAGTTCTTC
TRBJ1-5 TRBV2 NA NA CASSESRQPQHF TGTGCCAGCAGTGAAAGCCGACAGCCCCAGCATTTT
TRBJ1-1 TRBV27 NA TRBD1 CASRLQGSSEAFF TGTGCCAGCAGATTACAGGGGAGCTCTGAAGCTTTCTTT
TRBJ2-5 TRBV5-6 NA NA CASSAGVLQETQYF TGTGCCAGCAGCGCGGGCGTACTCCAAGAGACCCAGTACTTC
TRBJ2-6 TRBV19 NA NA CASRRRGVIRSSGANVLTF TGTGCCAGTCGAAGACGGGGTGTGATAAGGAGCTCTGGGGCCAACGTCCTGACTTTC
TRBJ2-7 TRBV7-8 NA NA CASTSGTFYEQYF TGTGCCAGCACTTCCGGGACTTTCTACGAGCAGTACTTC
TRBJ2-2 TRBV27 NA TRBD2 CASSSPVAGATGELFF TGTGCCAGCAGTTCACCCGTAGCGGGAGCCACCGGGGAGCTGTTTTTT
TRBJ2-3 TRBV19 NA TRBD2 CASSITSGRRGDTQYF TGTGCCAGTAGTATAACTAGCGGCAGGAGGGGGGATACGCAGTATTTT
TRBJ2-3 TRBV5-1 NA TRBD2 CASSTSGGAGGQDTQYF TGCGCCAGCAGCACCTCCGGAGGAGCGGGAGGTCAAGATACGCAGTATTTT
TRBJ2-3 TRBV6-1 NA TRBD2 CASSEGRGGSDTQYF TGTGCCAGCAGTGAGGGGAGGGGAGGGTCAGATACGCAGTATTTT
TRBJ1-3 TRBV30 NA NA CAWKGGTTGNTIYF TGTGCCTGGAAAGGGGGAACGACTGGAAACACCATATATTTT
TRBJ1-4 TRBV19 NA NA CASSLWTVEKLFF TGTGCCAGTAGTCTATGGACAGTCGAAAAACTGTTTTTT
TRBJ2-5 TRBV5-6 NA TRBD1 CASSRDRVRETQYF TGTGCCAGCAGCAGGGACAGGGTCCGGGAGACCCAGTACTTC
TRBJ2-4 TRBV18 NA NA CASSPILQDPKNIQYF TGTGCCAGCTCACCGATCCTACAGGACCCCAAAAACATTCAGTACTTC
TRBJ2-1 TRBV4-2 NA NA CASSQENGNNEQFF TGTGCCAGCAGCCAAGAGAACGGGAACAATGAGCAGTTCTTC
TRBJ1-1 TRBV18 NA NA CASSPLQDTEAFF TGTGCCAGCTCACCACTTCAGGACACTGAAGCTTTCTTT
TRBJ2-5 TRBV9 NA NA CASSVVGLLQETQYF TGTGCCAGCAGCGTAGTGGGACTCCTCCAAGAGACCCAGTACTTC
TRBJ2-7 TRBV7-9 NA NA CASSLEGDPYEQYF TGTGCCAGCAGCTTAGAAGGAGACCCCTACGAGCAGTACTTC
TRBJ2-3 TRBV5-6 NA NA CASSFRGSTDTQYF TGTGCCAGCAGCTTCCGGGGGAGCACAGATACGCAGTATTTT
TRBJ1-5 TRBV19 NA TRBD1 CASGTGKSNQPQHF TGTGCCAGTGGGACAGGGAAAAGCAATCAGCCCCAGCATTTT
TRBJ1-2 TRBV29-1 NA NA CSVDHLTVQYGYTF TGCAGCGTTGATCATCTAACAGTTCAATATGGCTACACCTTC
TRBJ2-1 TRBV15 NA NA CATSRGTQALGNEQFF TGTGCCACCAGCAGGGGGACACAAGCCTTGGGGAATGAGCAGTTCTTC
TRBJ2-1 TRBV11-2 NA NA CASNTREKQFF TGTGCCAGCAATACCCGGGAAAAGCAGTTCTTC
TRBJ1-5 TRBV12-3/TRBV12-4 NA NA CASSFSFQPQHF TGTGCCAGCAGTTTTTCCTTTCAGCCCCAGCATTTT
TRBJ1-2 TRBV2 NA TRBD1 CASLGTGGAVSYGYTF TGTGCCAGCCTAGGGACAGGGGGCGCGGTTTCCTATGGCTACACCTTC
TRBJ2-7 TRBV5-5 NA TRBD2 CASSRPGGGGVYEQYF TGTGCCAGCAGCCGACCGGGGGGTGGCGGGGTCTACGAGCAGTACTTC
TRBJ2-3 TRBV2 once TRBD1 CASTDGQGRLDTQYF TGTGCCAGCACCGATGGACAGGGGAGGTTAGATACGCAGTATTTT
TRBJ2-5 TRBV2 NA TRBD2 CASSDGRARETQYF TGTGCCAGCAGTGACGGGAGGGCCCGAGAGACCCAGTACTTC
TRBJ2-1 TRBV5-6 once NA CASSFWGSSYNEQFF TGTGCCAGCAGCTTCTGGGGCAGCTCCTACAATGAGCAGTTCTTC
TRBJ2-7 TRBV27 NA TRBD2 CASSLTSRSEQYF TGTGCCAGCAGTTTGACTAGCAGATCCGAGCAGTACTTC
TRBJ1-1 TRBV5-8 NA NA CASSFWGLGAFF TGTGCCAGCAGCTTTTGGGGGCTCGGAGCTTTCTTT
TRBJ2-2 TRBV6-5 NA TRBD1 CASRDRNTGELFF TGTGCCAGCCGGGACAGGAACACCGGGGAGCTGTTTTTT
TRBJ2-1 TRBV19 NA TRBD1 CAIADRGGNEQFF TGTGCCATAGCGGACAGGGGAGGCAATGAGCAGTTCTTC
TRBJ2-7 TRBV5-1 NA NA CASSLAWSRGRNEQYF TGCGCCAGCAGCTTGGCCTGGTCCAGGGGTCGCAACGAGCAGTACTTC
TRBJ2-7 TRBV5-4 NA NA CASSLDGGFFSSYEQYF TGTGCCAGCAGCTTGGATGGGGGCTTCTTTAGCTCCTACGAGCAGTACTTC
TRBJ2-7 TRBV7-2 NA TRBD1 CASSLGTGGSYEQYF TGTGCCAGCAGCTTAGGGACAGGGGGGTCCTACGAGCAGTACTTC
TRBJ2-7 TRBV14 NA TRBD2 CASSQENWDSGSNHEQYF TGTGCCAGCAGCCAAGAAAATTGGGATAGCGGGAGTAACCACGAGCAGTACTTC
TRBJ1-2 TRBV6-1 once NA CASSDIRPWEGMIYTF TGTGCCAGCAGTGATATACGGCCTTGGGAGGGTATGATCTACACCTTC
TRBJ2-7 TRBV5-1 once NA CASSLDTYEQYF TGCGCCAGCAGCCTGGACACCTACGAGCAGTACTTC
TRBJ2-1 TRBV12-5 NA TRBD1 CASGLMTGGYNEQFF TGTGCTAGTGGTTTAATGACAGGGGGGTACAATGAGCAGTTCTTC
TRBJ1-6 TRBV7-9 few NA CASSLDGGAYYNSPLHF TGTGCCAGCAGCTTAGATGGGGGCGCCTATTATAATTCACCCCTCCACTTT
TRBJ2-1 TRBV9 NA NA CASSVGSVTYNEQFF TGTGCCAGCAGCGTAGGGAGCGTCACCTACAATGAGCAGTTCTTC
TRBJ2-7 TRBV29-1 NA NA CSVALGTSSYEQYF TGCAGCGTTGCCCTGGGGACAAGCTCCTACGAGCAGTACTTC
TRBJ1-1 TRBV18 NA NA CASSAMYGSAITEAFF TGTGCCAGCTCGGCAATGTATGGGAGCGCGATCACTGAAGCTTTCTTT
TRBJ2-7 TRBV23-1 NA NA CASSPSGAYEQYF TGCGCCAGCAGTCCCTCCGGGGCCTACGAGCAGTACTTC